The entry that follows covers one TCR beta chain sequence. Its antigen remains unidentified. These data are taken from a study of T cell clonotyping in hematopoietic cell transplantation. Study summary: Pretransplant recipient samples were taken after cytoreduction.

Indicated time point: recipient sample about 28 days before transplant, after cytoreduction. Blood collection times were about day -28 and days 30, 100, 180 posttransplant. Sequencing used immunoSEQ multiplex PCR; TCRdb keeps in-frame clones, though not all of them. Among around 28,000 clones listed, 90% to 95% were seen once. Overall study findings and caveats: CD4 and CD8 repertoire contributions could not be separated without sorting.

Sequenced here: peripheral blood mononuclear cells, sampled before stem cell transplant. The receptor's source is a man between 50 and 59 years old with acute myeloid leukemia. Some clones in this sample may be carry-over from other donors' samples.

This CDR3 reads CASSYSMGQAGYTF. Here the CDR3 DNA reads TGTGCCAGCAGTTACTCGATGGGGCAGGCTGGCTACACCTTC. The gene calls are TRBV6-6 and TRBJ1-2, with a possible D match to TRBD1 (5 bases). The CDR3 contains 14 residues. V lost 0 bases and J 7 bases, leaving 12 bases between the germline ends. Germline V lookup: CDR1 MNHNY, CDR2 SVGAGI (reference sequence).